Shown below are 2 T cell receptor beta chains from a single sample sequenced in a study of shared clonotypes between healthy human individuals. Only in-frame clones appear in the TCRdb table, and some are missing; sequencing was by immunoSEQ multiplex PCR. The table has about 96,000 clones, around 47% seen once. Specimen: PBMCs. The source is a woman in her 40s in good health. Some clones in this sample may be carry-over from other donors' samples.

V gene TRBV28 combines with J gene TRBJ2-5; no reliable D call. The better agreement between TRBJ2-7 and the DNA end casts doubt on the J call. CDR1 and CDR2 (germline): MDHEN, SYDVKM. This CDR3 contains 12 residues. Here the CDR3 reads CASSLLAYEQYF. CDR3 nucleotide sequence: TGTGCCAGCAGTTTATTGGCTTACGAGCAGTACTTC.

This clone occurred a few times. The chain links TRBV2 to TRBJ2-7; 15 bases are a match to TRBD2. CDR3 size: 17 residues. V dropped 6 bases and J dropped 2; count of bases not matched to a gene: 8. Germline values: CDR1 SNHLY, CDR2 FYNNEI. CDR3 in DNA: TGTGCCAGCAGCGCTGGACTAGCGGGAGGGCCGGCCTACGAGCAGTACTTC. This codes for CASSAGLAGGPAYEQYF. Variable domain in full (rest from reference TRBV2 and TRBJ2-7): EPEVTQTPSHQVTQMGQEVILRCVPISNHLYFYWYRQILGQKVEFLVSFYNNEISEKSEIFDDQFSVERPDGSNFTLKIRSTKLEDSAMYFCASSAGLAGGPAYEQYFGPGTRLTVT.